What follows are 18 T cell receptor beta chains derived from one specimen sequenced in a study of early T cells in non-severe SARS-CoV-2 infection. TCRdb processed the 5' RACE reads anew with MiXCR; each CDR3 protein has one entry. Of 35,000 to 45,000 distinct CDR3 sequences listed, more than 10% were seen once; the top ten hold about a sixth. The sequencing sample was made of whole blood. These receptors all come from an adult who was a healthcare worker with PCR-confirmed SARS-CoV-2 infection or an uninfected control (not recorded which).

This clonotype was seen a few times. This chain uses TRBV19 with TRBJ2-2, with no clear D. The germline V gene has CDR1 LNHDA and CDR2 SQIVND (reference sequence). This CDR3 contains 15 residues. V was pared by 3 bases and J by 10 bases, with 18 bases between. The CDR3 spells CASSIGVDFSEELFF. CDR3 coding DNA: TGTGCCAGTAGTATTGGAGTGGATTTCTCCGAGGAGCTGTTTTTT.

This clonotype was observed a few times. The V gene is TRBV20-1, the J gene TRBJ1-1; 7 bases agree with TRBD1. Germline loops: CDR1 DFQATT, CDR2 SNEGSKA (reference sequence). The CDR3 sequence is 14 residues long. In nucleotides, the CDR3 is TGCAGCGCCCCCCCAGGGGGAATTAGCACTGAAGCTTTCTTT. Encoded protein: CSAPPGGISTEAFF.

This clonotype was seen a few times. V and J are TRBV20-1 and TRBJ2-3, with no clear D. The CDR3 is 14 residues long. Germline V gene lookup returns CDR1 DFQATT and CDR2 SNEGSKA (reference sequence). V dropped 0 bases and J dropped 0 bases, with 7 bases sitting between them. As DNA, the CDR3 is TGCAGTGCTAGAGATTGGCAGAGCACAGATACGCAGTATTTT. It is translated as CSARDWQSTDTQYF.

The V call is TRBV7-9, the J call TRBJ2-7; TRBD1 aligns across 10 bases. The CDR3 is 16 residues long. V lost 1 base, J lost 5 bases, and 8 bases stayed unmatched. Germline V gene data show CDR1 as SEHNR and CDR2 as FQNEAQ (reference sequence). The DNA of the CDR3 is TGTGCCAGCAGCTTAGGACTCCGACAGGGGGCCCACGAGCAGTACTTC. Protein: CASSLGLRQGAHEQYF.

The chain recombines TRBV25-1 with TRBJ2-7; D is perhaps TRBD1 (6 bases). V lost 2 bases, J lost 6 bases, and 11 bases lay in between. The germline V gene encodes CDR1 MGHDK and CDR2 SYGVNS. The CDR3 is made up of 13 amino acids. CDR3 amino acids: CASSELQGCEQYF. Here the CDR3 DNA reads TGTGCCAGCAGTGAACTACAGGGCTGCGAGCAGTACTTC.

This clonotype was seen at least ten times. The chain carries TRBV7-2 and TRBJ2-1; the match to TRBD2 covers 9 bases. J lost 2 bases, V lost 1 base, and 3 bases had no gene match. The CDR3 runs to 16 residues. The germline CDR1 and CDR2 sequences are SGHTA and FQGNSA. CDR3 bases: TGTGCCAGCAGCTTAGACGCGGGAGGGACCTACAATGAGCAGTTCTTC. This translates into CASSLDAGGTYNEQFF. The entire variable domain, with the rest obtained from reference TRBV7-2 and TRBJ2-1, is as follows: GAGVSQSPSNKVTEKGKDVELRCDPISGHTALYWYRQSLGQGLEFLIYFQGNSAPDKSGLPSDRFSAERTGGSVSTLTIQRTQQEDSAVYLCASSLDAGGTYNEQFFGPGTRLTVL.

This clonotype was observed a handful of times. The CDR3 loop reads CASSLQDTQYF. The CDR3 nucleotides read TGTGCCAGCAGCTTACAAGATACGCAGTATTTT. The chain has TRBV7-2 and TRBJ2-3; D is uncertain. Germline V gene data show CDR1 as SGHTA and CDR2 as FQGNSA. This CDR3 is 11 amino acids long. V dropped 2 bases and J dropped 5 bases, with 2 bases sitting between them.

This clonotype has a count of ten or more. The rearrangement joins TRBV4-2 to TRBJ2-5; 11 nucleotides line up with TRBD2. CDR3 size: 17 residues. Trimming cost V 0 bases and J 4 bases; bases outside gene matches: 7. Germline values: CDR1 LGHNA, CDR2 YNFKEQ. The CDR3 protein is CASSQDWGLAGGETQYF. Here the CDR3 DNA reads TGTGCCAGCAGCCAAGATTGGGGTCTAGCGGGGGGAGAGACCCAGTACTTC.

The chain joins TRBV29-1 to TRBJ1-1, with D hard to call. V lost 0 bases and J 0 bases, leaving 17 bases between the germline ends. Germline values: CDR1 SQVTM, CDR2 ANQGSEA. The CDR3 has 17 amino acids. The CDR3 sequence: CSVEDLSSGRMNTEAFF. In DNA form, the CDR3 reads TGCAGCGTTGAAGACTTGAGCTCGGGCAGGATGAACACTGAAGCTTTCTTT. Full variable domain (remainder filled in from reference TRBV29-1 and TRBJ1-1): SAVISQKPSRDICQRGTSLTIQCQVDSQVTMMFWYRQQPGQSLTLIATANQGSEATYESGFVIDKFPISRPNLTFSTLTVSNMSPEDSSIYLCSVEDLSSGRMNTEAFFGQGTRLTVV.

This clonotype was detected many times. The V call is TRBV6-4, the J call TRBJ1-5, with 8 bases matching TRBD1. In germline, CDR1 is MRHNA, CDR2 SNTAGT. Trimming removed 10 bases from V and 5 bases from J; junction bases left unmatched: 16. The CDR3 is 16 residues long. The CDR3 protein is CATLDREIFEDQPQHF. In DNA form, the CDR3 reads TGTGCCACGTTGGACAGGGAAATTTTTGAGGATCAGCCCCAGCATTTT.

V gene TRBV6-2 or TRBV6-3 combines with J gene TRBJ1-1; D possibly corresponds to TRBD1 (6 bases). The germline gives CDR1 MNHEY, CDR2 SVGEGT. There are 14 residues in the CDR3. Trimming cost V 6 bases and J 3 bases, with 14 bases left between them. The CDR3: CASRPGGRYTEAFF. The CDR3, as DNA: TGTGCCAGCAGGCCCGGGGGGCGATACACTGAAGCTTTCTTT.

This clonotype turned up a few times. The chain employs TRBV7-6 and TRBJ1-1; 10 bases are shared with TRBD1. CDR3 length: 17 amino acids. Losses at the gene ends were 2 bases for V and 0 bases for J; bases not matched to a gene: 6. Looked up from germline, CDR1 is SGHVS and CDR2 is FNYEAQ. The CDR3 region is CASSLQPGQGMNTEAFF. The CDR3 DNA follows: TGTGCCAGCAGCTTACAGCCGGGACAGGGGATGAACACTGAAGCTTTCTTT.

In its sample, this clonotype was seen many times. This chain links TRBV29-1 with TRBJ2-5, with D unresolved. CDR1 SQVTM and CDR2 ANQGSEA come from the germline V gene. This CDR3 has 12 residues. V lost 7 bases to trimming and J lost 5 bases, with 14 bases between them. For the CDR3, the DNA is TGCAGCGGAGTCTCACAGTGGGAGACCCAGTACTTC. The encoded protein is CSGVSQWETQYF.

This clonotype was seen a few times. DNA for the CDR3: TGTGCCAGCAGCACCCCCGGGTTTTATCAGCCCCAGCATTTT. It specifies CASSTPGFYQPQHF. This chain uses TRBV7-8 with TRBJ1-5; D is unresolved. CDR1 and CDR2 (germline): SGHVS, FQNEAQ. The CDR3 totals 14 residues. V dropped 5 bases and J dropped 5 bases, with 13 bases sitting between them.

This clonotype was picked up a small number of times. The V gene is TRBV7-2, the J gene TRBJ2-7, with D tentatively TRBD2 (5 bases). Trimming removed 5 bases at V and 3 bases at J, with 20 bases between. This CDR3 is 16 amino acids long. Per germline, CDR1 SGHTA and CDR2 FQGNSA. The CDR3 sequence is CASSMRASSFVYEQYF. DNA of the CDR3: TGTGCCAGCAGCATGAGGGCGTCTAGCTTCGTCTACGAGCAGTACTTC.

The chain has TRBV7-9 and TRBJ2-4; a weak D match, TRBD2 (6 bases). Germline CDR1 reads SEHNR; CDR2 reads FQNEAQ (reference sequence). V was shortened by 5 bases and J by 8 bases, with 13 bases between the two germline ends. The CDR3 is made up of 13 amino acids. DNA of the CDR3: TGTGCCAGCAGCCCGACCCCGGGGGACATTCAGTACTTC. Protein product: CASSPTPGDIQYF.

This clonotype was counted once. The gene calls are TRBV5-6 and TRBJ2-3; 7 bases fit TRBD1. V trimming: 2 bases; J trimming: 4 bases; junction bases outside the gene matches: 1. From germline, CDR1 is SGHDT and CDR2 YYEEEE. The CDR3 spans 13 residues. CDR3 sequence reads: CASSLQGPDTQYF. For the CDR3, the DNA is TGTGCCAGCAGCTTACAGGGGCCAGATACGCAGTATTTT.

The genes are TRBV7-2 and TRBJ2-3, with D uncertain. Per the germline V gene, CDR1 is SGHTA and CDR2 is FQGNSA. The CDR3 extends over 15 amino acids. Deletions cut 1 base from V and 3 bases from J, with 11 bases between. DNA for the CDR3: TGTGCCAGCAGCTTAGAGTTGAGTAAGACAGATACGCAGTATTTT. Residues: CASSLELSKTDTQYF.